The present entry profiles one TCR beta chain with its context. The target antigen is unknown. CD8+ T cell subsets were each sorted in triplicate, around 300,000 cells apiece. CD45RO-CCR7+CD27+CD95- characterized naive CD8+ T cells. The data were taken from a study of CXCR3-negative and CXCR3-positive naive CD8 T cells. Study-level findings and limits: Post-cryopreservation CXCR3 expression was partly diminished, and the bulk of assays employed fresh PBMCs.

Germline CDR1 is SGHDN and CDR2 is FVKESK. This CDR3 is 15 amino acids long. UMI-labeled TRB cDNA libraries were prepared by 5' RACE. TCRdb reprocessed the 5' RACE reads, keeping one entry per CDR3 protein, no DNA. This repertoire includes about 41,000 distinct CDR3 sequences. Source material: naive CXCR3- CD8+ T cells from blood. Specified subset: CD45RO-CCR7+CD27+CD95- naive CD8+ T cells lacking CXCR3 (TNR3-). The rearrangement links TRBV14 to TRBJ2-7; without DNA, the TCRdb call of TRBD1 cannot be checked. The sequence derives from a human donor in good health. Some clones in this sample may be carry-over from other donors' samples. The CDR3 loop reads CASSLHTDSLYEQYF.